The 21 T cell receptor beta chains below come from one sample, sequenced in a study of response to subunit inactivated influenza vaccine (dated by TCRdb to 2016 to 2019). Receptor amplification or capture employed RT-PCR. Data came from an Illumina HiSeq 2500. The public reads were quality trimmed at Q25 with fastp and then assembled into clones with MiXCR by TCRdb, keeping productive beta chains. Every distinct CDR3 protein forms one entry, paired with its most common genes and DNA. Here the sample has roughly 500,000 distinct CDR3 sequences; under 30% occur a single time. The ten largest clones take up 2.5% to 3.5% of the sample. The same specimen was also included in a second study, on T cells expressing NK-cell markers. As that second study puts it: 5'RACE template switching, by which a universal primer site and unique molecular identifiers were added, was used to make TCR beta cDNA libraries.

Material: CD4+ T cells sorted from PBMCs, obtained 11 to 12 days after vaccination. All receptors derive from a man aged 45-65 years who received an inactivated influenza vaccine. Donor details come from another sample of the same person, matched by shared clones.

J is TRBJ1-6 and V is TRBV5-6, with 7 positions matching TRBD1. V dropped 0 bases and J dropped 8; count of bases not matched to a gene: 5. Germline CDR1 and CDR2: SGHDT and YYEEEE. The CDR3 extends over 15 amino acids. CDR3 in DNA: TGTGCCAGCAGCTTGGAGAGCAGGGGGGATTCACCCCTCCACTTT. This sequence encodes CASSLESRGDSPLHF.

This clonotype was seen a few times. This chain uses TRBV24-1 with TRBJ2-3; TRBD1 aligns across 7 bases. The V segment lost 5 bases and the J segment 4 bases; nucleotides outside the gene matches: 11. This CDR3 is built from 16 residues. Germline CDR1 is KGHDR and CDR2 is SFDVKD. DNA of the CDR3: TGTGCCACCAGTGTCGGAGGACAGGTCGGGTCAGATACGCAGTATTTT. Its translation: CATSVGGQVGSDTQYF.

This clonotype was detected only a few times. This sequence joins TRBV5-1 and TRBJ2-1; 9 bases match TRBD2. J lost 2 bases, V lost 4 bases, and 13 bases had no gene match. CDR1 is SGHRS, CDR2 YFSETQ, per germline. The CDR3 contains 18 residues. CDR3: CASSLNLGTSWTYNEQFF. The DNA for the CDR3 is TGCGCCAGCAGCCTAAACCTGGGGACTAGCTGGACCTACAATGAGCAGTTCTTC.

The CDR3 DNA reads as TGTGCCTGGAGTGTGGGTAGGGGAGCCTACGAGCAGTACTTC. Protein sequence: CAWSVGRGAYEQYF. The V and J genes are TRBV30 and TRBJ2-7; D may be TRBD1 or TRBD2 (5 bases each). The V end was cut by 0 bases, the J end by 2 bases, with 11 bases between. Looked up from germline, CDR1 is GTSNPN and CDR2 is SVGIG (reference sequence). The CDR3 totals 14 residues.

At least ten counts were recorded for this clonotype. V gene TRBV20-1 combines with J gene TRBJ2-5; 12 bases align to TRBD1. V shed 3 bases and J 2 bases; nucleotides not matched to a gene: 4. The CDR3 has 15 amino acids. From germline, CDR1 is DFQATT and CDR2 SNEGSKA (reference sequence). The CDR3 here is CSASRDRGPQETQYF. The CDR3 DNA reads TGCAGTGCTAGTAGGGACAGGGGGCCACAAGAGACCCAGTACTTC.

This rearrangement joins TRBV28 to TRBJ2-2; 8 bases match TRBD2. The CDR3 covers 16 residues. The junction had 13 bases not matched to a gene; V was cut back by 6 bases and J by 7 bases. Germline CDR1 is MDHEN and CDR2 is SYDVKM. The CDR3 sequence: CASRLAGSLAGGELFF. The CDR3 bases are TGTGCCAGCAGGCTGGCAGGTTCGCTAGCGGGCGGGGAGCTGTTTTTT.

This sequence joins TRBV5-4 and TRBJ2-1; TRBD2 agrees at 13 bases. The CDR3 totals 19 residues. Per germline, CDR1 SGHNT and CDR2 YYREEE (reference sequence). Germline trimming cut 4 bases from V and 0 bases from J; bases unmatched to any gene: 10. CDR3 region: CASSLASGLAGFSYNEQFF. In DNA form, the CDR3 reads TGTGCCAGCAGCCTTGCTTCGGGACTAGCGGGGTTCTCCTACAATGAGCAGTTCTTC.

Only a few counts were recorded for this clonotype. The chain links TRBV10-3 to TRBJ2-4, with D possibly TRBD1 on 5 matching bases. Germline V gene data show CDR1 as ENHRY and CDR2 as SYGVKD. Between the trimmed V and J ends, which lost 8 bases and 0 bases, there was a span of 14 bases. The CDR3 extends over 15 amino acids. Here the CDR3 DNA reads TGTGCCATCGGAGAAGGGGAACTAGCCAAAAACATTCAGTACTTC. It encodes CAIGEGELAKNIQYF.

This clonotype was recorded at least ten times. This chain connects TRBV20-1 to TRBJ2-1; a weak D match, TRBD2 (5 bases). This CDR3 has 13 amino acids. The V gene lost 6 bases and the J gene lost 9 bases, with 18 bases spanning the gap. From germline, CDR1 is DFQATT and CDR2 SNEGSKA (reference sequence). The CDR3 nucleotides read TGCAGTGCCAAAGAGGGAGTTCTCGGTGAGCAGTTCTTC. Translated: CSAKEGVLGEQFF.

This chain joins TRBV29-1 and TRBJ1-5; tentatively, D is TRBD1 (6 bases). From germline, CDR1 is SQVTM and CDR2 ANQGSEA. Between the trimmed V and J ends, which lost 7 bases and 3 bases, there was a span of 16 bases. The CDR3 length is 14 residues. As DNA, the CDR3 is TGCAGCGCTGGGGGGCAGGATGCCAATCAGCCCCAGCATTTT. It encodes CSAGGQDANQPQHF.

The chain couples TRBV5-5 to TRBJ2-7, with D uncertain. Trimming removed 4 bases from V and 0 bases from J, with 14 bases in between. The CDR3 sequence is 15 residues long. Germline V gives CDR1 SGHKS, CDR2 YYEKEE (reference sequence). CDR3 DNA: TGTGCCAGCAGCCTCGGTGCGAGATCCTCCTACGAGCAGTACTTC. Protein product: CASSLGARSSYEQYF.

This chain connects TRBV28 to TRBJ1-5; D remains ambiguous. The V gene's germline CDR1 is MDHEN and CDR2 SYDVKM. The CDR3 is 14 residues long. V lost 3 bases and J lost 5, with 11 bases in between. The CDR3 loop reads CASSLAGSHQPQHF. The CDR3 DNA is TGTGCCAGCAGTTTGGCGGGTAGTCATCAGCCCCAGCATTTT.

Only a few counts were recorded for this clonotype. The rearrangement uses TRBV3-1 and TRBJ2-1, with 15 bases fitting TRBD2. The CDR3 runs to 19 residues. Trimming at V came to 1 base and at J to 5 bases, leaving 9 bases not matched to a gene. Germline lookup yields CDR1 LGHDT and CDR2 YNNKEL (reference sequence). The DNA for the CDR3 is TGTGCCAGCAGCCAAGCGCTCGGACTAGCGGGGGGGAACGACAATGAGCAGTTCTTC. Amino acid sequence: CASSQALGLAGGNDNEQFF.

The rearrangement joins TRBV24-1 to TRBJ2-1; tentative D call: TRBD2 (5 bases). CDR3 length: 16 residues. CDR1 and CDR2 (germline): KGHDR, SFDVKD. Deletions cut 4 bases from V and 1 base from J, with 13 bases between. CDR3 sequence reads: CATSERARASYNEQFF. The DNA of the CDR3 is TGTGCCACCAGTGAGAGGGCTAGGGCGTCCTACAATGAGCAGTTCTTC.

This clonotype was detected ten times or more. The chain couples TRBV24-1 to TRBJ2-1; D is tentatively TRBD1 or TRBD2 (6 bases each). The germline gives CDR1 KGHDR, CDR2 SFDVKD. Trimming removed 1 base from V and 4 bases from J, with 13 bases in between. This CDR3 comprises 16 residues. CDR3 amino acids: CATSDFPGGGYNEQFF. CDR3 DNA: TGTGCCACCAGTGATTTTCCCGGGGGCGGTTACAATGAGCAGTTCTTC.

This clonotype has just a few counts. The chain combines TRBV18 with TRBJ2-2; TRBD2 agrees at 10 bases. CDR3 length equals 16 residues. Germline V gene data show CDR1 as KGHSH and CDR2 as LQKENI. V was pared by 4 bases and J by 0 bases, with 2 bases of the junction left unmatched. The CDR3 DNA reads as TGTGCCAGCTCACGACTAGCGGGCGCGAACACCGGGGAGCTGTTTTTT. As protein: CASSRLAGANTGELFF.

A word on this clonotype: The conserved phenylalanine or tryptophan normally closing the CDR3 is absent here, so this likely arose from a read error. Here the CDR3 reads CSATPPGVYEQYI. CDR3 bases: TGCAGTGCCACCCCCCCAGGGGTCTACGAGCAGTACATC. The genes are TRBV20-1 and TRBJ2-7; possible D gene TRBD1, 6 bases. The CDR3 totals 13 residues. Germline loops: CDR1 DFQATT, CDR2 SNEGSKA (reference sequence). Trimming removed 6 bases at V and 3 bases at J, with 15 bases between.

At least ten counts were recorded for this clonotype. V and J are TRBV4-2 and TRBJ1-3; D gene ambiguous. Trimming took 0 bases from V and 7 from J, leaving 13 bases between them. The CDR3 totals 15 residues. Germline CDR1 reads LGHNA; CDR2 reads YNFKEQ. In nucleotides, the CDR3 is TGTGCCAGCAGCCAAGACGCCCACTCCGGGAACACCATATATTTT. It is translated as CASSQDAHSGNTIYF.

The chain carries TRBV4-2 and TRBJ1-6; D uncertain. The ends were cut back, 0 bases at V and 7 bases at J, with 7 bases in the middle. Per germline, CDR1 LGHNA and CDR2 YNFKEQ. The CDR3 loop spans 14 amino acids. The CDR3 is CASSQDPRNSPLHF. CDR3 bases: TGTGCCAGCAGCCAAGATCCGAGGAATTCACCCCTCCACTTT.

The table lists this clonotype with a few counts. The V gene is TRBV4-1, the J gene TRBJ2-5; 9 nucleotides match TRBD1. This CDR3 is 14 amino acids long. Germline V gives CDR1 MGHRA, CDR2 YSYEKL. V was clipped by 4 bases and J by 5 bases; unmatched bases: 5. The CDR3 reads CASSPGDRDETQYF. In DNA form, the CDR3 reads TGCGCCAGCAGCCCCGGGGACAGGGACGAGACCCAGTACTTC.

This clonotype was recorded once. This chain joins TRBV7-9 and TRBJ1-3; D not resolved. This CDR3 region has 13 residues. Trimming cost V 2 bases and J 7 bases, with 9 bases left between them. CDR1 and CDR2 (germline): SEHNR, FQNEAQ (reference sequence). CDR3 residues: CASSLRAANTIYF. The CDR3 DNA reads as TGTGCCAGCAGCTTACGGGCCGCGAACACCATATATTTT.